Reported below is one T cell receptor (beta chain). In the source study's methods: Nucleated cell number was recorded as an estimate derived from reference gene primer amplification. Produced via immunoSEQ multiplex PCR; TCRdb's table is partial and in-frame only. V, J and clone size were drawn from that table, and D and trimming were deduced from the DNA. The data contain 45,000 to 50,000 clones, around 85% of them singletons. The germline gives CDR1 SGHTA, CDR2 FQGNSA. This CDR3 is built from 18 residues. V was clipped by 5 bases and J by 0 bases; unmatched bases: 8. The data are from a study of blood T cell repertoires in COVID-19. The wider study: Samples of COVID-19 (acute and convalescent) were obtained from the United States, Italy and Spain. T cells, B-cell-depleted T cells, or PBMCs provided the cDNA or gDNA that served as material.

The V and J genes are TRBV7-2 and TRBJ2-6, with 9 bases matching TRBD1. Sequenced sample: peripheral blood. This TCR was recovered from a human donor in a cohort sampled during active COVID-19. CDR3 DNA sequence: TGTGCCAGCAGCGTAAGGGGACAGGGCGCCTCTGGGGCCAACGTCCTGACTTTC. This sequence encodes CASSVRGQGASGANVLTF.